Listed below are T cell receptor beta chains from one sample, sequenced in a study of blood T cell repertoires in COVID-19. Clones were read by immunoSEQ multiplex PCR, and TCRdb kept only the in-frame ones, dropping some. Among about 160,000 clones listed, approximately 82% were seen once. Sequenced input: peripheral blood. Source of these receptors: a woman in her thirties or forties with COVID-19, enrolled during active disease. The CDR3 runs from the conserved cysteine through the conserved F or W. A D gene is named only where the DNA matches it firmly. Only part of the rows carry a size: once, few, many, or a class if the clone is expanded.

cdr3_nt cdr3_aa d_call v_call clone_size j_call
TGTGCCAGCAGCAGGACAGGAACCTACGAGCAGTACTTC CASSRTGTYEQYF TRBD1 TRBV9 NA TRBJ2-7
TGTGCCATCAGTACTAGCGGGGGTGAGACCCAGTACTTC CAISTSGGETQYF TRBD2 TRBV10-3 NA TRBJ2-5
TGTGCCAGCAGCTTGGCACAGGTGAACTATGGCTACACCTTC CASSLAQVNYGYTF NA TRBV5-6 NA TRBJ1-2
TGTGCCAGCAGTGCGCCAGGGTGGGACGAGCAGTACTTC CASSAPGWDEQYF NA TRBV2 NA TRBJ2-7
TGCAGCGTTGAAGGATCGCTAGCGGGAGTGGGATACAATGAGCAGTTCTTC CSVEGSLAGVGYNEQFF TRBD2 TRBV29-1 few TRBJ2-1
TGCGCCAGCAGCTTGGGCCTCCTGGGAGCGAAGCAAGAGACCCAGTACTTC CASSLGLLGAKQETQYF NA TRBV5-1 NA TRBJ2-5
TGTGCCAGCAACCCAGGGGTCGGTAGCGCGGGGGTAGATACGCAGTATTTT CASNPGVGSAGVDTQYF NA TRBV7-2 NA TRBJ2-3
TGTGCCAGCAGGGTCACAGGGGAAGCTTTCTTT CASRVTGEAFF NA TRBV25-1 NA TRBJ1-1
TGTGCCAGCAGTTCTTTAGGCACAGATACGCAGTATTTT CASSSLGTDTQYF NA TRBV6-5 many TRBJ2-3
TGCAGTGCCCCGGACAGGACGTACACCTTC CSAPDRTYTF TRBD1 TRBV20-1 few TRBJ1-2
TGTGCCAGTAGTGCCGGACAGGGCGCGGATCAGCCCCAGCATTTT CASSAGQGADQPQHF TRBD1 TRBV19 NA TRBJ1-5
TGCAGTGCTAGTCCACAGGGGGCGGTTGAAGCTTTCTTT CSASPQGAVEAFF TRBD1 TRBV20-1 NA TRBJ1-1
TGTGCCAGCAGCGTAGGAGTTGTCGGGGATACGCAGTATTTT CASSVGVVGDTQYF NA TRBV9 NA TRBJ2-3
TGTGCCAGCAGCCACGTGTCGGGAGCGGGGGGCCCCCTCAATGAGCAGTTCTTC CASSHVSGAGGPLNEQFF TRBD2 TRBV11-2 NA TRBJ2-1
TGTGCCAGCAGCTTGGGATCCCCCAGAGCGGGGGAGACCGGGGAGCTGTTTTTT CASSLGSPRAGETGELFF TRBD2 TRBV5-4 NA TRBJ2-2
TGCGCCAGCAGCGTGGACAGGGAGCGCTACGAGCAGTACTTC CASSVDRERYEQYF TRBD1 TRBV5-1 NA TRBJ2-7
TGTGCCACCAGCGGGGGGGCCCGAGGAGATACGCAGTATTTT CATSGGARGDTQYF NA TRBV15 NA TRBJ2-3
TGTGCCATCAGTGAATTAGGGGAAGAGACCCAGTACTTC CAISELGEETQYF NA TRBV10-3 once TRBJ2-5
TGTGCCAGCAGCTTGCAGACTAGCGGATTAGCAAAGGAGACCCAGTACTTC CASSLQTSGLAKETQYF TRBD2 TRBV7-6 NA TRBJ2-5
TGCGCCAGCAGCCAAATCCTGGGCGCGGGAAGGTACAATGAGCAGTTCTTC CASSQILGAGRYNEQFF NA TRBV5-1 NA TRBJ2-1